A single sample is the source of the 28 T cell receptor beta chains below, sequenced in a study of cytomegalovirus exposure and HLA in healthy donors. The study ran its PCR with 60 Vbeta and 13 Jbeta primers. Repertoires were generated with immunoSEQ multiplex PCR, while TCRdb's copy carries only in-frame clones and drops some. This table holds 200,000 or so clones, about 85% found once. Sequencing input: PBMCs. Receptors originate from a man aged 50-59 years in good health and CMV-seronegative.

This clone was counted between two and nine times. V gene TRBV10-2 combines with J gene TRBJ1-2; weak D call: TRBD1 (5 bases). CDR1 WSHSY and CDR2 SAAADI come from the germline V gene. The V gene lost 2 bases and the J gene lost 8 bases, with 15 bases spanning the gap. This CDR3 has 14 residues. CDR3 nucleotide sequence: TGCGCCAGCAGTGAGCCCGGACACTTCTGGGGCTACACCTTC. It yields the protein CASSEPGHFWGYTF.

The chain uses TRBV9 and TRBJ1-1; maybe TRBD1 (5 bases). CDR1 and CDR2 from the germline V gene are SGDLS and YYNGEE. This CDR3 has 15 amino acids. V was clipped by 3 bases and J by 2 bases, with 14 bases between them. DNA of the CDR3: TGTGCCAGCAGCGAGCCCCCGGGGGGTAACACTGAAGCTTTCTTT. It specifies CASSEPPGGNTEAFF.

This clone was recorded once. V and J are TRBV9 and TRBJ1-3, with no clear D. The CDR3 loop spans 13 amino acids. V was trimmed by 3 bases and J by 9 bases, leaving 13 bases between them. Per germline, CDR1 SGDLS and CDR2 YYNGEE. CDR3 region: CASSERSDTTIYF. The CDR3 DNA reads TGTGCCAGCAGCGAGAGAAGCGATACCACCATATATTTT.

The rearrangement uses TRBV10-3 and TRBJ1-2, with 8 bases matching TRBD1. From germline, CDR1 is ENHRY and CDR2 SYGVKD. V shed 3 bases, J shed 1 base, and the junction held 1 base outside the gene matches. The CDR3 contains 14 residues. The CDR3 DNA follows: TGTGCCATCAGTGAACAGGGGGGTAACTATGGCTACACCTTC. Residues: CAISEQGGNYGYTF.

The chain is built from TRBV10-1 and TRBJ2-1, with 8 bases identical to TRBD2. This CDR3 region has 15 residues. Trimming took 2 bases from V and 4 from J; bases not matched to a gene: 4. The germline V gene encodes CDR1 WNHNN and CDR2 SYGVQD (reference sequence). CDR3 in DNA: TGCGCCAGCAGTGAGGTAGCGGGAAGATACAATGAGCAGTTCTTC. It specifies CASSEVAGRYNEQFF.

The chain links TRBV7-2 to TRBJ2-1; D perhaps matches TRBD1 (5 bases). The length of the CDR3 is 18 residues. The germline V and J ends were trimmed by 0 bases and 0 bases, with 15 bases remaining between them. Germline loops: CDR1 SGHTA, CDR2 FQGNSA. The CDR3 loop is CASSLAPQQGSSYNEQFF. In DNA form, the CDR3 reads TGTGCCAGCAGCTTAGCCCCCCAGCAGGGCAGCTCCTACAATGAGCAGTTCTTC.

The chain combines TRBV19 with TRBJ2-7; D gene unclear. The V and J ends lost 3 bases and 1 base respectively, with 10 bases between them. CDR1 and CDR2 (germline): LNHDA, SQIVND (reference sequence). The length of the CDR3 is 14 residues. The CDR3 bases are TGTGCCAGTAGTATCGCGAGCGCGTCCTACGAGCAGTACTTC. This codes for CASSIASASYEQYF.

The chain is built from TRBV19 and TRBJ2-1; TRBD2 aligns across 15 bases. The CDR3 has 15 amino acids. Germline V lookup: CDR1 LNHDA, CDR2 SQIVND (reference sequence). V trimming: 4 bases; J trimming: 10 bases; junction bases outside the gene matches: 5. CDR3 nucleotides: TGTGCCAGTAGTACGCTAGGACTAGCGGGGGGGGAGCAGTTCTTC. This codes for CASSTLGLAGGEQFF.

J is TRBJ1-1 and V is TRBV6-5; D is ambiguous. Deletions cut 2 bases from V and 2 bases from J, with 6 bases between. The CDR3 is made up of 13 amino acids. The V gene's germline CDR1 is MNHEY and CDR2 SVGAGI. CDR3 residues: CASSYTVNTEAFF. In nucleotides, the CDR3 is TGTGCCAGCAGTTACACGGTAAACACTGAAGCTTTCTTT.

The V and J genes are TRBV7-2 and TRBJ2-3; D is possibly TRBD2 (5 bases). Per the germline V gene, CDR1 is SGHTA and CDR2 is FQGNSA. This CDR3 is 15 amino acids long. V was clipped by 5 bases and J by 0 bases, with 12 bases between them. CDR3 in amino acids: CASSARTSSTDTQYF. The DNA for the CDR3 is TGTGCCAGCAGCGCCCGTACTAGTAGCACAGATACGCAGTATTTT.

The J gene is TRBJ2-1, the V gene TRBV7-2, with no clear D. Germline V gives CDR1 SGHTA, CDR2 FQGNSA. V shed 0 bases and J shed 0 bases, with 9 bases lying between them. The length of the CDR3 is 16 residues. Here the CDR3 DNA reads TGTGCCAGCAGCTTAGCGGTCAGGCGCTCCTACAATGAGCAGTTCTTC. It encodes CASSLAVRRSYNEQFF.

This clone turned up a few times. The genes are TRBV5-4 and TRBJ1-1, with no clear D. The ends were cut back, 4 bases at V and 1 base at J, with 8 bases in the middle. Germline V gene data show CDR1 as SGHNT and CDR2 as YYREEE (reference sequence). CDR3 length: 13 amino acids. CDR3 amino acids: CASSDHGNTEAFF. DNA for the CDR3: TGTGCCAGCAGCGATCACGGGAACACTGAAGCTTTCTTT.

V is TRBV5-4 and J is TRBJ2-1; perhaps TRBD2 as D (5 bases). This CDR3 comprises 14 residues. V shed 2 bases and J shed 8 bases, with 14 bases lying between them. Germline lookup yields CDR1 SGHNT and CDR2 YYREEE (reference sequence). CDR3 sequence reads: CASSFGPRVDEQFF. The CDR3 DNA follows: TGTGCCAGCAGCTTTGGCCCGCGGGTCGATGAGCAGTTCTTC.

This clone was found once. The chain is built from TRBV25-1 and TRBJ2-7; 7 nucleotides agree with TRBD1. CDR1 MGHDK and CDR2 SYGVNS come from the germline V gene. This CDR3 comprises 15 residues. The V gene end was trimmed by 4 bases and the J gene end by 2 bases; junction bases not matched to a gene: 8. DNA for the CDR3: TGTGCCAGCAGTGTAGGACGGACAGGTACCTACGAGCAGTACTTC. Protein: CASSVGRTGTYEQYF.

The chain employs TRBV5-1 and TRBJ2-7; possible D gene TRBD1, 6 bases. Trimming removed 0 bases from V and 5 bases from J, with 18 bases in between. The germline V gene encodes CDR1 SGHRS and CDR2 YFSETQ. The CDR3 consists of 16 residues. CDR3 protein: CASSLEGGTPAHEQYF. DNA of the CDR3: TGCGCCAGCAGCTTGGAGGGTGGGACACCCGCCCACGAGCAGTACTTC.

The J gene is TRBJ2-1, the V gene TRBV9, with a weak D call TRBD2 (5 bases). CDR1 SGDLS and CDR2 YYNGEE come from the germline V gene. The CDR3 length is 14 residues. Trimming shortened V by 0 bases and J by 5 bases, and 9 bases separated the two germline ends. The CDR3 protein is CASSVALAHNEQFF. As DNA, the CDR3 is TGTGCCAGCAGCGTAGCCCTAGCACACAATGAGCAGTTCTTC.

The J gene is TRBJ2-7, the V gene TRBV19; D might be TRBD2 (7 bases). Per the germline V gene, CDR1 is LNHDA and CDR2 is SQIVND (reference sequence). This CDR3 is built from 12 residues. The DNA of the CDR3 is TGTCCTGAAAGGCGGGGGCCCTACGAGCAGTACTTC. Amino acids: CPERRGPYEQYF.

The V gene is TRBV4-1, the J gene TRBJ2-7; possibly TRBD2 for D (6 bases). Trimming left V 2 bases short and J 1 base short, with 9 bases between. The germline V gene has CDR1 MGHRA and CDR2 YSYEKL. The CDR3 consists of 14 residues. CDR3 loop: CASSQTGTSYEQYF. The CDR3 DNA follows: TGCGCCAGCAGCCAAACCGGGACTTCCTACGAGCAGTACTTC.

The chain employs TRBV18 and TRBJ1-1; 8 bases align to TRBD1. Germline V lookup: CDR1 KGHSH, CDR2 LQKENI. Trimming removed 4 bases from V and 4 bases from J; junction bases left unmatched: 14. CDR3 size: 17 residues. In DNA form, the CDR3 reads TGTGCCAGCTCACTTTCAAGACAGGGGCAGGCGAGCACTGAAGCTTTCTTT. This encodes CASSLSRQGQASTEAFF.

The rearrangement joins TRBV15 to TRBJ1-5, with 8 bases matching TRBD1. The ends lost 0 bases at V and 9 bases at J; junction bases unmatched: 10. The CDR3 spans 16 residues. Germline assignment: CDR1 LNHNV and CDR2 YYDKDF (reference sequence). The chain's CDR3 is CATSRDEETGDRPQHF. As DNA, the CDR3 is TGTGCCACCAGCAGAGATGAGGAGACAGGGGACCGGCCCCAGCATTTT.

The rearrangement uses TRBV6-5 and TRBJ2-7, with D hard to call. V gave up 4 bases and J gave up 4 bases, with 5 bases separating them. Germline V gives CDR1 MNHEY, CDR2 SVGAGI. There are 11 residues in the CDR3. The CDR3 sequence is CASSFQYEQYF. The CDR3 DNA reads as TGTGCCAGCAGTTTTCAGTACGAGCAGTACTTC.

The chain employs TRBV7-9 and TRBJ2-3, with 12 bases fitting TRBD2. Germline CDR1 reads SEHNR; CDR2 reads FQNEAQ (reference sequence). This CDR3 has 16 residues. V gave up 8 bases and J gave up 6 bases; unmatched junction bases: 12. The CDR3 DNA is TGTGCCAGCGTCCTGACTAGCGGGGGAATTTCGGATACGCAGTATTTT. Translation gives CASVLTSGGISDTQYF.

This clone was seen just once. This chain uses TRBV6-6 with TRBJ1-2; weak D call: TRBD1 (6 bases). In germline, CDR1 is MNHNY, CDR2 SVGAGI (reference sequence). This CDR3 is built from 14 residues. V lost 7 bases to trimming and J lost 6 bases, with 18 bases between them. CDR3 sequence reads: CASKPQGGENGYTF. The CDR3 DNA is TGTGCCAGCAAACCACAGGGTGGGGAAAATGGCTACACCTTC.

This sequence joins TRBV7-2 and TRBJ1-4; 9 positions agree with TRBD1. Germline V gives CDR1 SGHTA, CDR2 FQGNSA. V was pared by 6 bases and J by 8 bases, with 10 bases of the junction left unmatched. The CDR3 consists of 15 residues. The CDR3: CASRPPGQGREKLFF. The CDR3 nucleotides are TGTGCCAGCAGACCCCCGGGACAGGGACGGGAAAAACTGTTTTTT.

CDR3 in DNA: TGTGCCACCACAGTGGGCACCTATGGCTACACCTTC. Translation: CATTVGTYGYTF. The chain couples TRBV19 to TRBJ1-2; no clear D gene. The CDR3 sequence is 12 residues long. Trimming pared 10 bases from V and 4 bases from J, leaving 13 bases between. Germline V gene data show CDR1 as LNHDA and CDR2 as SQIVND (reference sequence). Using reference TRBV19 and TRBJ1-2 for the parts outside the CDR3, the full variable domain is DGGITQSPKYLFRKEGQNVTLSCEQNLNHDAMYWYRQDPGQGLRLIYYSQIVNDFQKGDIAEGYSVSREKKESFPLTVTSAQKNPTAFYLCATTVGTYGYTFGSGTRLTVV.

The chain carries TRBV19 and TRBJ1-2; no reliable D call. Trimming pared 7 bases from V and 4 bases from J, leaving 13 bases between. The CDR3 runs to 13 residues. Germline-derived CDR1 and CDR2 are LNHDA and SQIVND (reference sequence). CDR3 bases: TGTGCCAGTAAGAGGGAGGAGGTCTATGGCTACACCTTC. Residues: CASKREEVYGYTF.

Only a few counts were recorded for this clone. The J gene is TRBJ1-1, the V gene TRBV30; D is undetermined. V was shortened by 4 bases and J by 4 bases, with 7 bases between the two germline ends. From germline, CDR1 is GTSNPN and CDR2 SVGIG (reference sequence). This CDR3 is 11 amino acids long. CDR3 in DNA: TGTGCCTGGATAGCGGGCACTGAAGCTTTCTTT. As protein: CAWIAGTEAFF.

The chain couples TRBV12-5 to TRBJ2-1, with TRBD2 matching 7 bases. Unmatched junction bases numbered 1, after V lost 2 bases and J lost 9 bases. Looked up from germline, CDR1 is LGHNT and CDR2 is FRNRAP. This CDR3 comprises 12 residues. CDR3 loop: CASGLWGGEQFF. DNA of the CDR3: TGTGCTAGTGGTTTGTGGGGGGGTGAGCAGTTCTTC.